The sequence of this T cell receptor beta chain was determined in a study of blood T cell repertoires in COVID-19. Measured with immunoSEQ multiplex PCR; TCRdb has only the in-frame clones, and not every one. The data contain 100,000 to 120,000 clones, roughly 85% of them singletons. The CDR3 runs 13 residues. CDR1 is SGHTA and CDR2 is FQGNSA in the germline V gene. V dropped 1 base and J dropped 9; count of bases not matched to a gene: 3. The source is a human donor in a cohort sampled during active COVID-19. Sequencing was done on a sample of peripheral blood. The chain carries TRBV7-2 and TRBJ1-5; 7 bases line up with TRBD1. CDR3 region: CASSLGGQWPQHF. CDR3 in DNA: TGTGCCAGCAGCTTAGGGGGACAGTGGCCCCAGCATTTT.